This T cell receptor beta chain was captured by sequencing in a study of CD8+CD57+ T cells in acquired aplastic anemia. Study-wide context: An average of roughly 3 ug of DNA was obtained from sorted CD4+ and CD8+ cells.

Notes on the study in general: Common to patients and controls were roughly 30 CD8+ CDR3 sequences.

Only a few counts were recorded for this clonotype. What it binds is unknown. A much more abundant neighbour one base away suggests this may be a read error. The sequenced patients had an expansion of CD8+CD57+ cells seen by flow cytometry. The blood sampling took place in patients who had so far received no therapy. Using genomic DNA as the template, TCR beta VDJ and CDR3 profiling was carried out. One entry per CDR3 protein, called by TCRdb with MiXCR from the reads. The table records some 160,000 distinct CDR3 sequences, approximately 51% of them present only once. Source material: sorted CD4+, CD8+, or CD8+CD57+ T cells (not recorded which) from PBMCs. The TCR originated in a human donor with aplastic anemia.

CDR3 protein: CSLVANDEQFF. The CDR3 nucleotides read TGCAGTTTAGTAGCGAACGATGAGCAGTTCTTC. This rearrangement joins TRBV20-1 to TRBJ2-1; a weak D match, TRBD2 (5 bases). This CDR3 is 11 amino acids long. V lost 8 bases to trimming and J lost 8 bases, with 13 bases between them. Per the germline V gene, CDR1 is DFQATT and CDR2 is SNEGSKA (reference sequence).